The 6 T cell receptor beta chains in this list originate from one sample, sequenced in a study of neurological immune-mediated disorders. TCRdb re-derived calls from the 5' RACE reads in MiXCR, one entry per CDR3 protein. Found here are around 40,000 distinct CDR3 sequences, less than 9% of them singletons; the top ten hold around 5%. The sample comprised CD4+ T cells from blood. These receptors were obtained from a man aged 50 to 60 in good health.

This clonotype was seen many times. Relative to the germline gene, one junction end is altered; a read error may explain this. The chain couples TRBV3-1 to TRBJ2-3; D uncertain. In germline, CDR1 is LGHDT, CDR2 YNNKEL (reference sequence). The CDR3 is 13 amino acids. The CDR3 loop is CASRHTSTDTQYF. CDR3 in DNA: TGTGCCAGCCGCCATACAAGCACAGATACGCAGTATTTT.

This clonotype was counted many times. CDR3 DNA: TGTGCCAGCAGTTACCCGGCAGGGGGTAGCAATCAGCCCCAGCATTTT. Amino acid sequence: CASSYPAGGSNQPQHF. V is TRBV6-2 or TRBV6-3 and J is TRBJ1-5; 7 nucleotides agree with TRBD1. V shed 2 bases and J 0 bases; nucleotides not matched to a gene: 4. Per the germline V gene, CDR1 is MNHEY and CDR2 is SVGEGT. The CDR3 length is 16 residues.

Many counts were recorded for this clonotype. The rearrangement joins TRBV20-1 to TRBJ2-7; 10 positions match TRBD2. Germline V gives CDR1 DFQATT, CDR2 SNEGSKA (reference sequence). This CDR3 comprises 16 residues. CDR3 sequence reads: CSAKATKAGGPYEQYF. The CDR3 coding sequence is TGCAGCGCCAAAGCGACCAAAGCGGGAGGGCCCTACGAGCAGTACTTC.

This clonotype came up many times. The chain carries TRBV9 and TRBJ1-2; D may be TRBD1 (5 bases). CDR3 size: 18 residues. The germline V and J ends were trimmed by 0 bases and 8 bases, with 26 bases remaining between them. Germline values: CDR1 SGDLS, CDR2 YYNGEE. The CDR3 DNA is TGTGCCAGCAGCGTAGGAGTAACAGCTTCTAACTATGGGGGAGGCTACACCTTC. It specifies CASSVGVTASNYGGGYTF.

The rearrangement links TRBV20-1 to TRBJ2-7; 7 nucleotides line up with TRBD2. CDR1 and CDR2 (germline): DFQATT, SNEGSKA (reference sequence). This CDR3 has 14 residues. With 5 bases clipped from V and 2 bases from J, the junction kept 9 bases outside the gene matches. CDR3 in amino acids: CSAATSVSPYEQYF. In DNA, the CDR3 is TGCAGTGCTGCCACTAGCGTGAGTCCCTACGAGCAGTACTTC.

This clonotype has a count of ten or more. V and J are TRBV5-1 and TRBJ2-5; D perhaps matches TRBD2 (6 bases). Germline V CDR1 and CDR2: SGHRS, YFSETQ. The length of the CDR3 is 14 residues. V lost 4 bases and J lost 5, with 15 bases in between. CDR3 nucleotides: TGCGCCAGCAGCACCCGGGACTGGGGGGAGACCCAGTACTTC. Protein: CASSTRDWGETQYF.